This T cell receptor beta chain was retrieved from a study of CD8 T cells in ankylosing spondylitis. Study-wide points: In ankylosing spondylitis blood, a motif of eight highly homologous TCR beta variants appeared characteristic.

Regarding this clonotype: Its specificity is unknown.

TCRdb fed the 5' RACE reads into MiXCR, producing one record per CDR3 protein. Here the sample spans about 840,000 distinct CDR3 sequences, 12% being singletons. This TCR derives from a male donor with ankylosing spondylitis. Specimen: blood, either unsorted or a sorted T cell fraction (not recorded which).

CDR3 amino acids: CASSRGGTGNSPLHF. CDR3 DNA sequence: TGTGCCAGCAGCCGCGGAGGGACAGGGAATTCACCCCTCCACTTT. V and J are TRBV5-6 and TRBJ1-6; 9 bases are a match to TRBD1. V shed 4 bases and J 7 bases; nucleotides not matched to a gene: 6. The V gene's germline CDR1 is SGHDT and CDR2 YYEEEE. The CDR3 consists of 15 residues. The full variable domain, its missing parts supplied by reference TRBV5-6 and TRBJ1-6, is DAGVTQSPTHLIKTRGQQVTLRCSPKSGHDTVSWYQQALGQGPQFIFQYYEEEERQRGNFPDRFSGHQFPNYSSELNVNALLLGDSALYLCASSRGGTGNSPLHFGNGTRLTVT.